This T cell receptor (beta chain) was recovered during a study of response to subunit inactivated influenza vaccine. The CDR3 totals 15 residues. Germline loops: CDR1 LGHNA, CDR2 YSLEER. V was pared by 0 bases and J by 8 bases, with 6 bases of the junction left unmatched. TCRdb processed the RT-PCR reads anew with MiXCR; each CDR3 protein has one entry. The repertoire includes 630,000 or so distinct CDR3 sequences, around 14% of them detected once, and around 10% sits in the top ten. This clonotype appeared a few times. Antigen specificity is unknown. General study results and limits: The authors suggested that few new T cells are recruited per seasonal influenza vaccination.

Source: PBMCs from blood, taken about 11 days after vaccination. The V and J genes are TRBV4-3 and TRBJ2-4; 8 bases fit TRBD2. The clonotype comes from a man aged 50 to 59 who received an inactivated influenza vaccine. Here the CDR3 reads CASSQDEREWDIQYF. The CDR3 coding sequence is TGCGCCAGCAGCCAAGATGAGCGGGAGTGGGACATTCAGTACTTC.